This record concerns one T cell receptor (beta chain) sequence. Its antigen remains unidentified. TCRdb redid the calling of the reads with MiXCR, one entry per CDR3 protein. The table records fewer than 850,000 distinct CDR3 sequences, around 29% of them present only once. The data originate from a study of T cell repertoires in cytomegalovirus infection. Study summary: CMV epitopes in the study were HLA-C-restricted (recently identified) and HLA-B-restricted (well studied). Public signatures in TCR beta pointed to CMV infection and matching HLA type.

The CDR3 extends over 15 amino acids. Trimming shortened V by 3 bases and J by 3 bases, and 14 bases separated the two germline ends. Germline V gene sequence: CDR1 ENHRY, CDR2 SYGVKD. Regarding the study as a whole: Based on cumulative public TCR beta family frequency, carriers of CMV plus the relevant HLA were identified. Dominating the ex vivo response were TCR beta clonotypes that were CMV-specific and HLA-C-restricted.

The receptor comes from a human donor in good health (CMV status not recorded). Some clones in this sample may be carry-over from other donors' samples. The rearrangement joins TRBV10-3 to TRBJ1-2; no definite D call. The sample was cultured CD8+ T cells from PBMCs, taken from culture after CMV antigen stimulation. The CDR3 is CAISDETPWDYGYTF. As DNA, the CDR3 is TGTGCCATCAGTGATGAGACACCCTGGGACTATGGCTACACCTTC.